The TCR beta chain described here comes from a study of shared clonotypes between healthy human individuals. Notes on the study in general: Sorted-subset sequencing, rarefaction showed, was incomplete despite large depth. A handful of donors had roughly 5.2% of their naive CD4 clonotypes in common. An anticipated effect of sequencing depth on clonotype sharing among donors was recognized. Clonotypes which were not shared had lower generation probabilities than clonotypes that all four donors shared.

TCRdb keeps only in-frame clones here, not all; method: immunoSEQ multiplex PCR. Of 1,500,000 or so clones in the sample, around 98.5% were seen once. V was pared by 2 bases and J by 7 bases, with 6 bases between. This CDR3 has 12 residues. Germline assignment: CDR1 SGHRS and CDR2 YFSETQ. About this clone: Antigen: not known. The sample contains more than one DNA sequence encoding this CDR3.

The chain recombines TRBV5-1 with TRBJ2-2; no clear D. Sequenced material: naive CD4+ T cells sorted from blood. Subset of the sample: CD45RA+ positively selected. The TCR was taken from a man aged 25-45 years in good health. CDR3 sequence: CASSLGIGELFF. The CDR3 DNA sequence: TGCGCCAGCAGCTTAGGCATCGGGGAGCTGTTTTTT.